This passage covers 23 T cell receptor beta chains from one sample sequenced in a study of a mutant IDH1 vaccine in newly diagnosed glioma. Only in-frame clones appear in the TCRdb table, and some are missing; sequencing was by immunoSEQ multiplex PCR. The data hold approximately 56,000 clones, with about 80% observed a single time. Their cognate antigens are unknown. The time point: week 47, end of study. It was 300 ug of mutant IDH1 20-mer peptide that made up each vaccine dose, given with topical imiquimod. The sample was PBMCs, taken from a glioma patient whose treatment included an IDH1 peptide vaccine. The receptors were gathered from a man between 50 and 59 years old with glioma.

The chain's CDR3 is CASSLASSGSPGTDTQYF. The CDR3 DNA reads TGTGCCAGCAGCTTAGCGTCTAGTGGCTCCCCCGGCACAGATACGCAGTATTTT. The J gene is TRBJ2-3, the V gene TRBV7-9, with no clear D. Trimming shortened V by 0 bases and J by 1 base, and 17 bases separated the two germline ends. The CDR3 loop spans 18 amino acids. CDR1 is SEHNR and CDR2 is FQNEAQ in the germline V gene (reference sequence). The variable domain in full, completed from reference TRBV7-9 and TRBJ2-3, reads DTGVSQNPRHKITKRGQNVTFRCDPISEHNRLYWYRQTLGQGPEFLTYFQNEAQLEKSRLLSDRFSAERPKGSFSTLEIQRTEQGDSAMYLCASSLASSGSPGTDTQYFGPGTRLTVL.

The chain combines TRBV14 with TRBJ1-2; D is possibly TRBD1 (6 bases). This CDR3 is 13 amino acids long. V lost 4 bases and J lost 5, with 11 bases in between. In germline, CDR1 is SGHDN, CDR2 FVKESK. The DNA for the CDR3 is TGTGCCAGCAGCCTGGGCAGGGGATATGGCTACACCTTC. Protein: CASSLGRGYGYTF.

The CDR3 sequence is CASSEGLRNTIYF. CDR3 nucleotides: TGTGCCAGCAGTGAGGGGTTGCGAAACACCATATATTTT. The chain couples TRBV2 to TRBJ1-3; D call uncertain. CDR1 SNHLY and CDR2 FYNNEI come from the germline V gene. The CDR3 covers 13 residues. Trimming cost V 3 bases and J 5 bases, with 8 bases left between them.

The rearrangement uses TRBV6-5 and TRBJ2-2, with D possibly TRBD1 on 7 matching bases. CDR1 MNHEY and CDR2 SVGAGI come from the germline V gene. Trimming removed 1 base from V and 6 bases from J, with 12 bases in between. The CDR3 contains 15 residues. DNA for the CDR3: TGTGCCAGCAGTTACTGGCAGGGGGGAGCCGGGGAGCTGTTTTTT. Protein: CASSYWQGGAGELFF.

V gene TRBV7-2 combines with J gene TRBJ1-4; 7 bases fit TRBD1. Germline V gene sequence: CDR1 SGHTA, CDR2 FQGNSA. With V trimmed by 6 bases and J by 5 bases, 3 bases remained unmatched. The CDR3 is made up of 13 amino acids. Here the CDR3 reads CASSLGQNEKLFF. CDR3 DNA sequence: TGTGCCAGCAGTTTGGGACAGAATGAAAAACTGTTTTTT.

This chain links TRBV10-3 with TRBJ1-4; weak D call: TRBD1 (6 bases). V was cut by 8 bases and J by 6 bases, with 13 bases left in between. CDR3 size: 13 residues. Germline V lookup: CDR1 ENHRY, CDR2 SYGVKD. The CDR3 DNA reads TGTGCCATCGGGGACAAAAGGGATGAAAAACTGTTTTTT. Its protein is CAIGDKRDEKLFF.

The chain couples TRBV19 to TRBJ1-5, with 7 nucleotides matching TRBD1. The CDR3 extends over 16 amino acids. CDR1 LNHDA and CDR2 SQIVND come from the germline V gene (reference sequence). The trim removed 6 bases at V and 3 bases at J, leaving 11 bases unmatched. The CDR3 DNA reads TGTGCCAGTAGGACCCATGGACAGGCCTTCAATCAGCCCCAGCATTTT. Translated: CASRTHGQAFNQPQHF.

The chain combines TRBV7-9 with TRBJ2-3, with TRBD1 identical over 9 bases. CDR3 length: 14 residues. CDR1 is SEHNR, CDR2 FQNEAQ, per germline (reference sequence). Trimming removed 5 bases from V and 5 bases from J; junction bases left unmatched: 5. DNA of the CDR3: TGTGCCAGCAGCCACGGGACAGGGATAGATACGCAGTATTTT. Amino acids: CASSHGTGIDTQYF.

CDR3 DNA: TGTGCCAGCAGTTACTCGTCGGGGGGCAATCAGCCCCAGCATTTT. Translation: CASSYSSGGNQPQHF. This chain links TRBV6-6 with TRBJ1-5; the D gene is possibly TRBD1 (5 bases). The germline gives CDR1 MNHNY, CDR2 SVGAGI (reference sequence). V gave up 0 bases and J gave up 2 bases, with 8 bases separating them. This CDR3 has 15 residues.

This clone was observed a single time. The V call is TRBV9, the J call TRBJ2-1, with D perhaps matching TRBD2 (6 bases). This CDR3 spans 14 amino acids. V lost 2 bases, J lost 4 bases, and 10 bases lay in between. Looked up from germline, CDR1 is SGDLS and CDR2 is YYNGEE. The CDR3 protein is CASSVWGGYNEQFF. In DNA, the CDR3 is TGTGCCAGCAGCGTCTGGGGAGGATACAATGAGCAGTTCTTC.

The chain has TRBV7-9 and TRBJ2-7; 9 positions match TRBD1. The germline CDR1 and CDR2 sequences are SEHNR and FQNEAQ (reference sequence). The CDR3 totals 14 residues. J was trimmed by 3 bases and V by 4 bases; bases with no gene match: 4. CDR3 in DNA: TGTGCCAGCAGCTACGGACAGGGGATCTACGAGCAGTACTTC. This sequence encodes CASSYGQGIYEQYF.

This clone was found a few times. V is TRBV9 and J is TRBJ2-3, with TRBD2 as a possible D gene (6 bases). V was trimmed by 0 bases and J by 0 bases, leaving 11 bases between them. From germline, CDR1 is SGDLS and CDR2 YYNGEE. The CDR3 spans 16 residues. CDR3 region: CASSVGRGRSTDTQYF. The CDR3 nucleotides read TGTGCCAGCAGCGTAGGGAGGGGCCGGAGCACAGATACGCAGTATTTT.

This chain uses TRBV6-6 with TRBJ2-3, with 8 bases that match TRBD1. The CDR3 extends over 16 amino acids. From germline, CDR1 is MNHNY and CDR2 SVGAGI (reference sequence). J was trimmed by 4 bases and V by 0 bases; bases with no gene match: 6. The CDR3 DNA is TGTGCCAGCAGTTACTCCCGAGCAGGGGGCGCAGATACGCAGTATTTT. Amino acids: CASSYSRAGGADTQYF.

The rearrangement joins TRBV18 to TRBJ2-6; D remains ambiguous. Trimming pared 6 bases from V and 0 bases from J, leaving 9 bases between. The CDR3 spans 15 residues. Germline lookup yields CDR1 KGHSH and CDR2 LQKENI. CDR3 loop: CASSYESSGANVLTF. The CDR3 nucleotides read TGTGCCAGCTCCTACGAGAGCTCTGGGGCCAACGTCCTGACTTTC. The whole variable domain, filled in from reference TRBV18 and TRBJ2-6, reads NAGVMQNPRHLVRRRGQEARLRCSPMKGHSHVYWYRQLPEEGLKFMVYLQKENIIDESGMPKERFSAEFPKEGPSILRIQQVVRGDSAAYFCASSYESSGANVLTFGAGSRLTVL.

The rearrangement links TRBV6-1 to TRBJ1-3; the D gene is possibly TRBD1 (5 bases). CDR1 and CDR2 (germline): MNHNS, SASEGT. Trimming pared 3 bases from V and 2 bases from J, leaving 14 bases between. The CDR3 runs to 16 residues. The CDR3: CASSDQGPEAGNTIYF. For the CDR3, the DNA is TGTGCCAGCAGTGATCAGGGCCCTGAAGCTGGAAACACCATATATTTT.

The chain is built from TRBV2 and TRBJ2-7; 8 bases fit TRBD1. CDR1 is SNHLY, CDR2 FYNNEI, per germline. Trimming removed 3 bases from V and 4 bases from J; junction bases left unmatched: 8. This CDR3 spans 15 amino acids. In DNA, the CDR3 is TGTGCCAGCAGTGAGGGGCCAGGGGGCCTGTACGAGCAGTACTTC. Its protein product is CASSEGPGGLYEQYF.

The rearrangement links TRBV6-5 to TRBJ2-7; 10 nucleotides agree with TRBD1. The germline CDR1 and CDR2 sequences are MNHEY and SVGAGI. The CDR3 has 13 residues. Germline trimming cut 5 bases from V and 7 bases from J; bases unmatched to any gene: 5. The CDR3: CASSRDRGGEQYF. The CDR3 bases are TGTGCCAGCAGTAGGGACAGGGGTGGTGAGCAGTACTTC.

The rearrangement links TRBV5-1 to TRBJ2-1; TRBD1 is a possible D gene (5 bases). With 1 base removed from V and 1 base from J, the gap between germline ends came to 15 bases. Germline lookup yields CDR1 SGHRS and CDR2 YFSETQ. The CDR3 sequence is 17 residues long. The CDR3 DNA sequence: TGCGCCAGCAGCTTGCTTATCAGCCAGGGTTCCTACAATGAGCAGTTCTTC. Protein: CASSLLISQGSYNEQFF. Full variable domain (remainder filled in from reference TRBV5-1 and TRBJ2-1): KAGVTQTPRYLIKTRGQQVTLSCSPISGHRSVSWYQQTPGQGLQFLFEYFSETQRNKGNFPGRFSGRQFSNSRSEMNVSTLELGDSALYLCASSLLISQGSYNEQFFGPGTRLTVL.

This chain links TRBV7-9 with TRBJ1-1; 10 bases fit TRBD1. Germline CDR1 and CDR2: SEHNR and FQNEAQ (reference sequence). Unmatched junction bases numbered 5, after V lost 1 base and J lost 6 bases. The length of the CDR3 is 15 residues. CDR3: CASSLGGQGDAEAFF. CDR3 bases: TGTGCCAGCAGCTTAGGAGGACAGGGGGACGCTGAAGCTTTCTTT.

The gene calls are TRBV18 and TRBJ1-2; D is perhaps TRBD1 (5 bases). V gave up 3 bases and J gave up 8 bases, with 10 bases separating them. Germline loops: CDR1 KGHSH, CDR2 LQKENI. The CDR3 extends over 12 amino acids. CDR3 nucleotide sequence: TGTGCCAGCTCACCGACAGTCTCAGGCTACACCTTC. It specifies CASSPTVSGYTF.

The chain uses TRBV10-3 and TRBJ2-7; TRBD1 matches at 10 bases. The CDR3 has 14 residues. J lost 7 bases, V lost 10 bases, and 13 bases had no gene match. Germline values: CDR1 ENHRY, CDR2 SYGVKD. The CDR3 DNA reads as TGTGCCACAACCCCCGGGACAGGGGTGCAAGAGCAGTACTTC. This translates into CATTPGTGVQEQYF.

The chain couples TRBV20-1 to TRBJ2-7; D remains unclear. The CDR3 is made up of 10 amino acids. Looked up from germline, CDR1 is DFQATT and CDR2 is SNEGSKA (reference sequence). V was clipped by 5 bases and J by 4 bases, with 6 bases between them. The CDR3 coding sequence is TGCAGTGCTGGGAAGTACGAGCAGTACTTC. It is translated as CSAGKYEQYF.

The chain employs TRBV7-3 and TRBJ2-7; D is perhaps TRBD2 (6 bases). Germline V lookup: CDR1 SGHTA, CDR2 FQGTGA. V lost 5 bases to trimming and J lost 6 bases, with 14 bases between them. CDR3 size: 13 residues. DNA of the CDR3: TGTGCCAGCAGCCAAAGACTGGAGGGCGAGCAGTACTTC. It yields the protein CASSQRLEGEQYF.